This TCR beta chain comes out of a study of cytomegalovirus exposure and HLA in healthy donors. Findings and limits, study-wide: Highest at DRB1 and lowest at HLA-C, TCR association rates differed among HLA loci in a later analysis. Indistinguishable V segments, including TRBV6-2 and TRBV6-3, were excluded.

Germline V CDR1 and CDR2: SGHRS, YFSETQ. Trimming took 3 bases from V and 6 from J; bases not matched to a gene: 4. CDR3 length equals 15 residues. PCR amplification relied on 60 Vbeta primers (plus 13 Jbeta primers). Measured with immunoSEQ multiplex PCR; TCRdb has only the in-frame clones, and not every one. Of a few hundred thousand clones in the sample, around 80% were seen once. On this clone: Its antigen is currently unknown.

The clonotype comes from a woman aged 55 to 70 in good health and CMV-seropositive. The chain uses TRBV5-1 and TRBJ2-1; TRBD1 agrees at 12 bases. The source material was PBMCs. CDR3 sequence: CASSWGQGAVNEQFF. The CDR3 nucleotides are TGCGCCAGCAGCTGGGGACAGGGGGCGGTCAATGAGCAGTTCTTC.